Below, 5 T cell receptor beta chains from the same sample are listed, as sequenced in a study of control samples from healthy donors and cancer patients. Clones were sequenced by immunoSEQ multiplex PCR, and TCRdb holds only the in-frame ones, with some missing. The sample has tens of thousands of clones; around 91% are singletons. The sequenced sample was blood. The receptor source for this set is a man aged 50-59 years in good health.

V and J are TRBV29-1 and TRBJ2-5, with D perhaps matching TRBD1 (6 bases). Deletions cut 6 bases from V and 5 bases from J, with 19 bases between. Germline values: CDR1 SQVTM, CDR2 ANQGSEA. This CDR3 spans 14 amino acids. CDR3 sequence: CSVTGQTRMETQYF. The CDR3 coding sequence is TGCAGCGTAACCGGACAGACGCGTATGGAGACCCAGTACTTC.

The J gene is TRBJ2-7, the V gene TRBV13; D call uncertain. CDR1 and CDR2 from the germline V gene are PRHDT and FYEKMQ (reference sequence). The CDR3 has 16 amino acids. V dropped 0 bases and J dropped 3 bases, with 15 bases sitting between them. This CDR3 is CASSLGLLGGSYEQYF. CDR3 sequence (DNA): TGTGCCAGCAGCTTAGGCCTTCTTGGTGGCAGCTACGAGCAGTACTTC.

The chain joins TRBV6-5 to TRBJ2-7, with D hard to call. The germline V and J ends were trimmed by 6 bases and 7 bases, with 16 bases remaining between them. CDR1 and CDR2 (germline): MNHEY, SVGAGI. CDR3 length: 13 amino acids. DNA for the CDR3: TGTGCCAGCAGATCGGAACCCGCGGCGGAGCAGTACTTC. Protein sequence: CASRSEPAAEQYF.

V and J are TRBV6-4 and TRBJ2-1; 9 positions agree with TRBD2. The CDR3 is 16 residues long. The V segment lost 1 base and the J segment 9 bases; nucleotides outside the gene matches: 10. Germline assignment: CDR1 MRHNA and CDR2 SNTAGT. The CDR3 spells CASSDLKAGGPGEQFF. The CDR3, as DNA: TGTGCCAGCAGTGACTTAAAGGCGGGGGGGCCAGGTGAGCAGTTCTTC.

The V gene is TRBV19, the J gene TRBJ1-5; 7 bases are shared with TRBD1. Trimming cost V 9 bases and J 7 bases; bases outside gene matches: 9. The CDR3 length is 13 residues. Germline V lookup: CDR1 LNHDA, CDR2 SQIVND (reference sequence). CDR3 loop: CASVRQGGQPQHF. The CDR3 DNA reads TGTGCCAGCGTGAGACAGGGTGGACAGCCCCAGCATTTT.